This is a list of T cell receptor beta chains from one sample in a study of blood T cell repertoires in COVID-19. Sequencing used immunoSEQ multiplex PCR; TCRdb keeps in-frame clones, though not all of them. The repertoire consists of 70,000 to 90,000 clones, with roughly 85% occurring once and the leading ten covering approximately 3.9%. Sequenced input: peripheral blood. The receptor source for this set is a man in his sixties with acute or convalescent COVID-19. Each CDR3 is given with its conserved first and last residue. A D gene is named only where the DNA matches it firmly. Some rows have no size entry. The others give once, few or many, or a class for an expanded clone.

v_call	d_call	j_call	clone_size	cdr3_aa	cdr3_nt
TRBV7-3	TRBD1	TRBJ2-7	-	CASSLSGTGVHEQYF	TGTGCCAGCAGCTTATCCGGGACAGGGGTCCACGAGCAGTACTTC
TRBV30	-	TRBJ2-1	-	CAWSVALGEQFF	TGTGCCTGGAGTGTAGCGTTGGGTGAGCAGTTCTTC
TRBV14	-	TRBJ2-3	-	CASSRRDLPTGTQYF	TGTGCCAGCAGCCGCCGGGACTTGCCCACCGGTACGCAGTATTTT
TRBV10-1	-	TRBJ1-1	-	CASRGAEAFF	TGCGCCAGCAGGGGCGCTGAAGCTTTCTTT
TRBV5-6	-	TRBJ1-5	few	CASSLWHYSNQPQHF	TGTGCCAGCAGCTTGTGGCATTATAGCAATCAGCCCCAGCATTTT
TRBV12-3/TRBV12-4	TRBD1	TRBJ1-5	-	CASTGGGNQPQHF	TGTGCCAGCACAGGGGGTGGCAATCAGCCCCAGCATTTT
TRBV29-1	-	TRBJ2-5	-	CSVDRGSGETQYF	TGCAGCGTTGACCGGGGATCGGGGGAGACCCAGTACTTC
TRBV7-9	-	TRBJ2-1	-	CASGQAISYNEQFF	TGTGCCAGCGGCCAGGCTATCTCCTACAATGAGCAGTTCTTC
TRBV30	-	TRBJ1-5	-	CAWSPGRGYQPQHF	TGTGCCTGGAGTCCCGGGAGGGGCTATCAGCCCCAGCATTTT
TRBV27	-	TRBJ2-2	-	CASSLLTSPNTGELFF	TGTGCCAGCAGTCTATTGACATCCCCGAACACCGGGGAGCTGTTTTTT
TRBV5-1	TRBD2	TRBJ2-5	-	CASRGLAGESFRPETQYF	TGCGCCAGCAGAGGGCTAGCGGGAGAATCTTTCCGTCCAGAGACCCAGTACTTC
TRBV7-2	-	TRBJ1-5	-	CASSLNSGGNQPQHF	TGTGCCAGCAGCTTAAACTCAGGGGGCAATCAGCCCCAGCATTTT
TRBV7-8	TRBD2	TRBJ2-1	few	CASSLPSGGWDEQFF	TGTGCCAGCAGCTTACCCTCCGGGGGGTGGGATGAGCAGTTCTTC
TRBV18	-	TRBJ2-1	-	CASSLGNSYNEQFF	TGTGCCAGCTCGCTCGGCAACAGCTACAATGAGCAGTTCTTC
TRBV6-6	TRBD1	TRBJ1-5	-	CASSYIARQGNQPQHF	TGTGCCAGCAGTTACATCGCCCGACAGGGAAATCAGCCCCAGCATTTT
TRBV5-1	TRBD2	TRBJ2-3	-	CASSRGTSGAPGRNTQYF	TGCGCCAGCAGCCGCGGGACTAGCGGGGCCCCCGGGAGAAATACGCAGTATTTT
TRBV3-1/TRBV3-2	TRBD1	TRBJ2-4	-	CASSQDRQGAKNIQYF	TGTGCCAGCAGCCAAGATCGGCAGGGGGCGAAAAACATTCAGTACTTC
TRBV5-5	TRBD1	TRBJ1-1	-	CASSPGQGRSTEAFF	TGTGCCAGCAGCCCGGGACAGGGGAGATCCACTGAAGCTTTCTTT
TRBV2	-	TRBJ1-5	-	CASSEFLAFNQPQHF	TGTGCCAGCAGTGAATTCCTAGCCTTCAATCAGCCCCAGCATTTT
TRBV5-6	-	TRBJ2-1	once	CASSYREYNEQFF	TGTGCCAGCAGCTACAGGGAGTACAATGAGCAGTTCTTC
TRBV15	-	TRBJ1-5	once	CATSKGGAQPQHF	TGTGCCACCAGCAAAGGGGGGGCTCAGCCCCAGCATTTT
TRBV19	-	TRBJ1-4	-	CASNSATNEKLFF	TGTGCCAGTAACTCTGCAACTAATGAAAAACTGTTTTTT
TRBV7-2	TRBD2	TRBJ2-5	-	CASSRTSGSTQTQYF	TGTGCCAGCAGCCGGACTAGCGGGAGTACGCAGACCCAGTACTTC
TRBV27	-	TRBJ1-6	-	CASSLLGGLGSPLHF	TGTGCCAGCAGTTTATTGGGTGGGCTGGGTTCACCCCTCCACTTT
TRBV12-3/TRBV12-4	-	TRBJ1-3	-	CASSTGGRNTIYF	TGTGCCAGCAGTACTGGAGGACGAAACACCATATATTTT
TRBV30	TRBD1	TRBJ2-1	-	CAWSSGQGASYNEQFF	TGTGCCTGGAGTAGCGGACAGGGGGCGAGTTACAATGAGCAGTTCTTC
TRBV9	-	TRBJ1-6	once	CASSVGGDGNSPLHF	TGTGCCAGCAGCGTAGGGGGGGATGGCAATTCACCCCTCCACTTT
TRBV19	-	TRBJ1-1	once	CASSITDMNTEAFF	TGTGCCAGTAGTATCACAGACATGAACACTGAAGCTTTCTTT
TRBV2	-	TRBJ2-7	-	CASIPLGTYEQYF	TGTGCCAGTATACCCCTAGGTACCTACGAGCAGTACTTC
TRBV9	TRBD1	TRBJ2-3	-	CASGGQGLSTDTQYF	TGTGCCAGCGGGGGACAGGGGTTGAGCACAGATACGCAGTATTTT
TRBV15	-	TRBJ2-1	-	CATSMRGSYNEQFF	TGTGCCACCAGCATGCGGGGATCCTACAATGAGCAGTTCTTC
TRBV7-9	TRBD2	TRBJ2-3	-	CASSLGASGYTDTQYF	TGTGCCAGCAGCTTAGGGGCTAGCGGTTACACAGATACGCAGTATTTT
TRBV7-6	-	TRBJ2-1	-	CASSLVRSNEQFF	TGTGCCAGCAGCTTAGTACGGTCCAATGAGCAGTTCTTC
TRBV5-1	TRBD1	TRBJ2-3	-	CASTGTGTPDTQYF	TGCGCCAGCACCGGGACAGGGACCCCAGATACGCAGTATTTT
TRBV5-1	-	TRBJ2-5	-	CASSLTTPQETQYF	TGCGCCAGCAGCTTGACAACCCCGCAAGAGACCCAGTACTTC
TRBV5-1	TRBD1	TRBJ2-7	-	CASSLEGAVPYEQYF	TGCGCCAGCAGCTTGGAGGGGGCTGTCCCCTACGAGCAGTACTTC
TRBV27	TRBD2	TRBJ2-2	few	CASNGRGENTGELFF	TGTGCCAGCAACGGCCGGGGGGAGAACACCGGGGAGCTGTTTTTT
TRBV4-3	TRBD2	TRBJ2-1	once	CASRPSGGALNEQFF	TGCGCCAGCAGACCTAGCGGGGGGGCCCTCAATGAGCAGTTCTTC
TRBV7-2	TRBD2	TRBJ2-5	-	CASSLRLAGLGETQYF	TGTGCCAGCAGCCTAAGACTAGCGGGCCTTGGCGAGACCCAGTACTTC
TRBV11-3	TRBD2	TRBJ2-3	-	CASSFTSGGTDTQYF	TGTGCCAGCAGCTTCACTAGCGGGGGGACAGATACGCAGTATTTT
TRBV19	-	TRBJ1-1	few	CASSMDRDTEAFF	TGTGCCAGTAGTATGGACAGAGACACTGAAGCTTTCTTT
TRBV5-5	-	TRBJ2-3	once	CASSLAGRPDTQYF	TGTGCCAGCAGCTTGGCGGGAAGGCCAGATACGCAGTATTTT
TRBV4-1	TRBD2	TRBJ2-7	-	CASSQESGGFNSYEQYF	TGCGCCAGCAGCCAGGAAAGCGGGGGCTTTAACTCCTACGAGCAGTACTTC
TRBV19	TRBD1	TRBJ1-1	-	CASSVHRGHTSEAFF	TGTGCCAGTAGTGTTCACAGGGGGCATACGTCTGAAGCTTTCTTT
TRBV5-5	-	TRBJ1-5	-	CASSLVQGHQPQHF	TGTGCCAGCAGCTTGGTGCAGGGGCATCAGCCCCAGCATTTT
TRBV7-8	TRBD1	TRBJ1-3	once	CASSRITGATSGNTIYF	TGTGCCAGCAGCCGTATAACAGGGGCGACCTCTGGAAACACCATATATTTT